Each of the 20 T cell receptor beta chains below was sequenced from the same sample in a study of blood T cell repertoires in COVID-19. Some clones are missing from TCRdb's copy, which holds only in-frame ones; the method was immunoSEQ multiplex PCR. In the table there are some 70,000 clones, around 84% of which are singletons. The specimen was peripheral blood. Source of these receptors: a middle-aged man with active COVID-19.

This chain uses TRBV5-1 with TRBJ2-5; a possible D gene is TRBD1 (5 bases). Trimming stripped 0 bases from V and 0 bases from J, with 6 bases between. The CDR3 runs to 14 residues. In germline, CDR1 is SGHRS, CDR2 YFSETQ. The CDR3 nucleotides are TGCGCCAGCAGCTTGGAGGGGAACCAAGAGACCCAGTACTTC. Protein: CASSLEGNQETQYF.

This clone has just one count. The V gene is TRBV11-1, the J gene TRBJ2-7; 9 positions match TRBD1. This CDR3 has 16 residues. From germline, CDR1 is SGHAT and CDR2 FQDESV (reference sequence). V lost 1 base to trimming and J lost 2 bases; unmatched junction nucleotides: 6. The CDR3 here is CASSLVGTGTTYEQYF. In DNA, the CDR3 is TGTGCCAGCAGCTTAGTCGGGACAGGGACAACCTACGAGCAGTACTTC. The full variable domain, rest sourced from reference TRBV11-1 and TRBJ2-7, is EAEVAQSPRYKITEKSQAVAFWCDPISGHATLYWYRQILGQGPELLVQFQDESVVDDSQLPKDRFSAERLKGVDSTLKIQPAELGDSAMYLCASSLVGTGTTYEQYFGPGTRLTVT.

The V call is TRBV9, the J call TRBJ2-3; tentatively, D is TRBD1 (6 bases). Trimming stripped 0 bases from V and 4 bases from J, with 6 bases between. This CDR3 comprises 13 residues. Germline lookup yields CDR1 SGDLS and CDR2 YYNGEE. The DNA for the CDR3 is TGTGCCAGCAGCGTAGGGGGGCCAGATACGCAGTATTTT. Its translation: CASSVGGPDTQYF.

The chain couples TRBV3-1 (or the pseudogene TRBV3-2) to TRBJ2-1, with 11 positions matching TRBD2. V gave up 4 bases and J gave up 4 bases; unmatched junction bases: 6. The CDR3 is 16 amino acids. Germline-derived CDR1 and CDR2 are LGHDT and YNNKEL (reference sequence). CDR3 nucleotide sequence: TGTGCCAGCAGCCGCCCGTCTAGCGGGAGGTACAATGAGCAGTTCTTC. This translates into CASSRPSSGRYNEQFF.

The chain recombines TRBV19 with TRBJ2-1, with 7 bases identical to TRBD1. The junction had 4 bases not matched to a gene; V was cut back by 4 bases and J by 4 bases. The germline V gene has CDR1 LNHDA and CDR2 SQIVND (reference sequence). This CDR3 region has 14 residues. CDR3 sequence: CASSTGQWYNEQFF. The CDR3 coding sequence is TGTGCCAGTAGTACGGGACAGTGGTACAATGAGCAGTTCTTC. Using reference TRBV19 and TRBJ2-1 for the parts outside the CDR3, the full variable domain is DGGITQSPKYLFRKEGQNVTLSCEQNLNHDAMYWYRQDPGQGLRLIYYSQIVNDFQKGDIAEGYSVSREKKESFPLTVTSAQKNPTAFYLCASSTGQWYNEQFFGPGTRLTVL.

J is TRBJ2-5 and V is TRBV10-2, with TRBD1 matching 7 bases. Trimming removed 7 bases from V and 5 bases from J; junction bases left unmatched: 10. Germline values: CDR1 WSHSY, CDR2 SAAADI. The CDR3 runs to 14 residues. The CDR3 here is CASTSTGRRETQYF. CDR3 coding DNA: TGCGCCAGCACGTCGACAGGGCGGAGGGAGACCCAGTACTTC.

Only one count was recorded for this clone. The gene calls are TRBV5-4 and TRBJ2-2; 13 bases align to TRBD2. V gave up 4 bases and J gave up 5 bases; unmatched junction bases: 8. Per germline, CDR1 SGHNT and CDR2 YYREEE (reference sequence). The CDR3 sequence is 17 residues long. In DNA, the CDR3 is TGTGCCAGCAGCCTACTAGCGGGAGGGGATTGGACCGGGGAGCTGTTTTTT. This codes for CASSLLAGGDWTGELFF.

This sequence joins TRBV27 and TRBJ2-3; D call uncertain. The CDR3 sequence is 10 residues long. Germline V lookup: CDR1 MNHEY, CDR2 SMNVEV (reference sequence). The V gene lost 8 bases and the J gene lost 4 bases, with 4 bases spanning the gap. The CDR3: CASVSDTQYF. The CDR3 bases are TGTGCCAGCGTCTCAGATACGCAGTATTTT.

This clone was seen more than once but under ten times. The chain couples TRBV5-8 to TRBJ2-5; TRBD1 matches 7 bases. The CDR3 totals 15 residues. Per the germline V gene, CDR1 is SGHTS and CDR2 is YDEGEE. Trimming at V came to 2 bases and at J to 0 bases, leaving 4 bases not matched to a gene. The DNA for the CDR3 is TGTGCCAGCAGCTTACAGGGGAAGAACCAAGAGACCCAGTACTTC. Translating gives CASSLQGKNQETQYF.

The V and J genes are TRBV24-1 and TRBJ1-2, with 12 bases matching TRBD1. The CDR3 spans 13 residues. Germline V gene lookup returns CDR1 KGHDR and CDR2 SFDVKD. With V trimmed by 6 bases and J by 12 bases, 7 bases remained unmatched. The DNA for the CDR3 is TGTGCCACCAGTTCCGGGACAGGGGGCTTGCACACCTTC. Translated: CATSSGTGGLHTF.

The chain combines TRBV7-4 with TRBJ1-4; 10 bases are a match to TRBD1. Trimming took 8 bases from V and 4 from J; bases not matched to a gene: 16. This CDR3 spans 18 amino acids. Germline lookup yields CDR1 SGHVT and CDR2 SQSDAQ. The CDR3 spells CASEPTGTGALGNEKLFF. CDR3 sequence (DNA): TGTGCCAGCGAACCAACTGGGACAGGGGCTTTGGGTAATGAAAAACTGTTTTTT.

The count of this clone is one. The sample carries other DNA sequences with the same CDR3. The CDR3 here is CASSPSYEQYF. The CDR3 bases are TGTGCCAGCAGCCCTTCCTACGAGCAGTACTTC. The gene calls are TRBV12-3 or TRBV12-4 and TRBJ2-7; no reliable D call. Trimming pared 6 bases from V and 1 base from J, leaving 4 bases between. The CDR3 extends over 11 amino acids.

The chain carries TRBV6-5 and TRBJ1-1; 10 nucleotides align to TRBD1. This CDR3 has 12 residues. Germline-derived CDR1 and CDR2 are MNHEY and SVGAGI. J gave up 9 bases and V 6 bases, and 4 bases lay outside the gene matches. The DNA for the CDR3 is TGTGCCAGCAGGTCGGGACAGGGGCAAGCTTTCTTT. Encoded protein: CASRSGQGQAFF.

This rearrangement joins TRBV18 to TRBJ2-7, with D possibly TRBD2 on 7 matching bases. This CDR3 region has 13 residues. V lost 5 bases, J lost 2 bases, and 10 bases lay in between. Germline CDR1 reads KGHSH; CDR2 reads LQKENI. The CDR3 DNA reads TGTGCCAGCTCAAGGGGGGGGACCTACGAGCAGTACTTC. It translates to CASSRGGTYEQYF.

The chain combines TRBV12-3 or TRBV12-4 with TRBJ2-1; a weak D match, TRBD2 (6 bases). The V end was cut by 11 bases, the J end by 0 bases, with 11 bases between. This CDR3 is 13 amino acids long. For the CDR3, the DNA is TGTGCCCTCGGGGGAAGCTCCTACAATGAGCAGTTCTTC. Protein product: CALGGSSYNEQFF.

This clone occurred a few times. CDR3 loop: CASSTPRGRQEAFF. CDR3 DNA sequence: TGTGCCAGCAGTACTCCCAGGGGGCGGCAGGAAGCTTTCTTT. The V gene is TRBV6-2 or TRBV6-3, the J gene TRBJ1-1, with TRBD1 identical over 8 bases. CDR1 is MNHEY and CDR2 is SVGEGT in the germline V gene. The V gene end was trimmed by 5 bases and the J gene end by 8 bases; junction bases not matched to a gene: 10. The CDR3 has 14 amino acids.

The chain combines TRBV12-5 with TRBJ1-2, with a tentative D call TRBD1 (5 bases). V gave up 1 base and J gave up 5 bases, with 5 bases separating them. Germline values: CDR1 LGHNT, CDR2 FRNRAP. The CDR3 loop spans 12 amino acids. CDR3 DNA sequence: TGTGCTAGTGGTTTGGCAGGGTATGGCTACACCTTC. Translation gives CASGLAGYGYTF.

Notes on this clone: The sample contains more than one DNA sequence encoding this CDR3. CDR3 DNA sequence: TGCGCCAGCACCCCCTCAGGGACCGGGGAGCTGTTTTTT. Encoded protein: CASTPSGTGELFF. The chain recombines TRBV5-1 with TRBJ2-2; the D gene is possibly TRBD1 (5 bases). V lost 6 bases to trimming and J lost 5 bases, with 11 bases between them. The CDR3 totals 13 residues. Germline values: CDR1 SGHRS, CDR2 YFSETQ.

CDR3 nucleotides: TGCGCCAGCAGCCGCCGGGACTTCTACAATGAGCAGTTCTTC. Its protein is CASSRRDFYNEQFF. V gene TRBV5-1 combines with J gene TRBJ2-1; D is possibly TRBD2 (6 bases). Trimming stripped 4 bases from V and 3 bases from J, with 11 bases between. Germline values: CDR1 SGHRS, CDR2 YFSETQ. This CDR3 is 14 amino acids long. The full variable domain, rest sourced from reference TRBV5-1 and TRBJ2-1, is KAGVTQTPRYLIKTRGQQVTLSCSPISGHRSVSWYQQTPGQGLQFLFEYFSETQRNKGNFPGRFSGRQFSNSRSEMNVSTLELGDSALYLCASSRRDFYNEQFFGPGTRLTVL.

About this clone itself: A junction end diverges from the germline sequence, so it may reflect a read error. This chain uses TRBV4-1 with TRBJ2-1, with 10 positions matching TRBD2. The germline gives CDR1 MGHRA, CDR2 YSYEKL. This CDR3 region has 16 residues. The CDR3 DNA sequence: TGCGCCAGCAGCCAAGGCCTAGCGGGAGCTTACAGTGAGCAGTTCTTC. Translation gives CASSQGLAGAYSEQFF.